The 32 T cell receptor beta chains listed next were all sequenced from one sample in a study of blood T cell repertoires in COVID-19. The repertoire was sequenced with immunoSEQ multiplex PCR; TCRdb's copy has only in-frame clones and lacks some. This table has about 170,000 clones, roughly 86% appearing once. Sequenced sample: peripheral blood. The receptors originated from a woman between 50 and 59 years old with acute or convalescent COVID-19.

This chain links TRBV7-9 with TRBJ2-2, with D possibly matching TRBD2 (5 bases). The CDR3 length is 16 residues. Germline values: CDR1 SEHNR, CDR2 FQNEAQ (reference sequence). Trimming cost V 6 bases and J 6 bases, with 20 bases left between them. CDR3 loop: CASSTSGELKAGELFF. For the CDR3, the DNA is TGTGCCAGCAGTACAAGTGGGGAGCTTAAGGCCGGGGAGCTGTTTTTT.

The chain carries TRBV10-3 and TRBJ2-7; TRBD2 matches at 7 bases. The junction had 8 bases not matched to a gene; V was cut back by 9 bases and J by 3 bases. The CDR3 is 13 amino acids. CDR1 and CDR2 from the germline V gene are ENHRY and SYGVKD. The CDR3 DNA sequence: TGTGCCATGAGCGCGGGGGTGAACTACGAGCAGTACTTC. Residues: CAMSAGVNYEQYF.

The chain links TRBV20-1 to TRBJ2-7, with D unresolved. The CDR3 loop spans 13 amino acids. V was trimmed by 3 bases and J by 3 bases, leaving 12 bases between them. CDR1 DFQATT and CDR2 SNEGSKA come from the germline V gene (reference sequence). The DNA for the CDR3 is TGCAGTGCTAGTCTCCAAATCGGCTACGAGCAGTACTTC. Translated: CSASLQIGYEQYF.

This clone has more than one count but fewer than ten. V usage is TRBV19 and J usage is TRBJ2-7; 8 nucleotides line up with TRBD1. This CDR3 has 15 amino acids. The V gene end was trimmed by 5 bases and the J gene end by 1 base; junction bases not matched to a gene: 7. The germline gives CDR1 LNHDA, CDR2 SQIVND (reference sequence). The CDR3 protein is CASSVKWTGSYEQYF. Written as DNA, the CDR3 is TGTGCCAGTAGTGTCAAGTGGACAGGGTCCTACGAGCAGTACTTC.

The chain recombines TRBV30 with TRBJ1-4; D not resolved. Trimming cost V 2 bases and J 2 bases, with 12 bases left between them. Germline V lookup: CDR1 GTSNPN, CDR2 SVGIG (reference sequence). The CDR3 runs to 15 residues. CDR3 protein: CAWSSPGSTNEKLFF. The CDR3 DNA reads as TGTGCCTGGAGTTCTCCGGGGAGTACTAATGAAAAACTGTTTTTT.

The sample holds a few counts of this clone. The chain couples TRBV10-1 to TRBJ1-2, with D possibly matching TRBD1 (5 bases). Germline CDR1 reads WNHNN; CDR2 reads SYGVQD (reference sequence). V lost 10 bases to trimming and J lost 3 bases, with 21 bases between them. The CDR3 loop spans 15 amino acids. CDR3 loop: CANPPREERDYGYTF. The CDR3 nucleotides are TGCGCCAACCCCCCCAGGGAGGAGAGGGACTATGGCTACACCTTC.

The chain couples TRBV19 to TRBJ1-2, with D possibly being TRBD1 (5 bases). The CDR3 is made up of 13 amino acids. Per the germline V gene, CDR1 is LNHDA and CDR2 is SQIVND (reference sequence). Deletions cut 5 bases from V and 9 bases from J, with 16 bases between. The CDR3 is CASSHRTLARYTF. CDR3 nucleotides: TGTGCCAGTAGTCACAGGACACTCGCCCGCTACACCTTC.

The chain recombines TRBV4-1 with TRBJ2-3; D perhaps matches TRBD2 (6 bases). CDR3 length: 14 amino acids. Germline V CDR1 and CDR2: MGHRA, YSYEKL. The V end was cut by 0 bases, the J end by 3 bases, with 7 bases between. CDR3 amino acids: CASSQEAGTDTQYF. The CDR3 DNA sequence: TGCGCCAGCAGCCAAGAGGCGGGGACAGATACGCAGTATTTT.

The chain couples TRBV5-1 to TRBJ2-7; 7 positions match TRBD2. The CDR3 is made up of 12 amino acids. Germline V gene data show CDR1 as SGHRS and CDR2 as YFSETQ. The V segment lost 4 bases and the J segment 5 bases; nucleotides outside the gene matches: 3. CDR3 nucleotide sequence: TGCGCCAGCAGCCCCGGGGGGAACGAGCAGTACTTC. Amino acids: CASSPGGNEQYF.

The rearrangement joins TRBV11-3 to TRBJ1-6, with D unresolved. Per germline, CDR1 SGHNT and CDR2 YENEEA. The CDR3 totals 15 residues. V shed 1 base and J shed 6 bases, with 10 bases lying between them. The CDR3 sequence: CASSLGSGGNSPLHF. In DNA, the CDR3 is TGTGCCAGCAGCTTAGGTTCGGGAGGTAATTCACCCCTCCACTTT.

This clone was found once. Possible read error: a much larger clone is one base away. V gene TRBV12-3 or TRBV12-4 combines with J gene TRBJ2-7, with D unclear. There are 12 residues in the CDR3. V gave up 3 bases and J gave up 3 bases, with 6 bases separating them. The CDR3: CASSLYGYEQYF. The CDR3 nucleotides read TGTGCCAGCAGTTTGTACGGCTACGAGCAGTACTTC.

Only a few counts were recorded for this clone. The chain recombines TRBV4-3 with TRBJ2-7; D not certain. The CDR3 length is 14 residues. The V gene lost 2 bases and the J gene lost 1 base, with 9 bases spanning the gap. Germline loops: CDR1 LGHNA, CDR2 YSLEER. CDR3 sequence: CASSQSRVSYEQYF. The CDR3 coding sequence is TGCGCCAGCAGCCAAAGTCGGGTTTCCTACGAGCAGTACTTC.

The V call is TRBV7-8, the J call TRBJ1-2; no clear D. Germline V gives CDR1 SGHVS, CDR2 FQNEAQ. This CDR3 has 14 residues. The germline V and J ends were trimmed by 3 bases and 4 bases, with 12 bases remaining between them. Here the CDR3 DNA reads TGTGCCAGCAGCTTGGAACAGTCAGCCTATGGCTACACCTTC. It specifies CASSLEQSAYGYTF.

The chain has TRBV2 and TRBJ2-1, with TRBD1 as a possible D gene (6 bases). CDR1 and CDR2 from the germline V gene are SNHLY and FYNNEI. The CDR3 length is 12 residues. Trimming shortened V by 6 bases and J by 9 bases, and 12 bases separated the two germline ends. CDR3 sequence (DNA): TGTGCCAGCAGACAGGGAGAGGGTGAGCAGTTCTTC. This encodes CASRQGEGEQFF.

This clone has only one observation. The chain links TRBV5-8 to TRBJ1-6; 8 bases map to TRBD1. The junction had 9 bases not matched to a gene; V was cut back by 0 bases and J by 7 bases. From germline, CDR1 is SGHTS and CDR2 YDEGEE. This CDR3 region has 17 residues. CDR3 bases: TGTGCCAGCAGCTTGGAGGCAGGGGGCCGTGCGAATTCACCCCTCCACTTT. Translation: CASSLEAGGRANSPLHF.

This CDR3 reads CAWWGQEDGYTF. The CDR3 nucleotides are TGTGCCTGGTGGGGACAGGAGGATGGCTACACCTTC. The J gene is TRBJ1-2, the V gene TRBV30, with 8 bases lining up with TRBD1. CDR1 is GTSNPN and CDR2 is SVGIG in the germline V gene (reference sequence). V lost 5 bases, J lost 6 bases, and 5 bases stayed unmatched. This CDR3 region has 12 residues.

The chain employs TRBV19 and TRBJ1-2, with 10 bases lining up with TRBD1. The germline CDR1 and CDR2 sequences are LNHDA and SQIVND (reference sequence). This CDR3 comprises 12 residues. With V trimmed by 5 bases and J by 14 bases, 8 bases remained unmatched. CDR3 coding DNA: TGTGCCAGTAGTGTGGACAGGGGGGTGCGGACCTTC. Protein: CASSVDRGVRTF.

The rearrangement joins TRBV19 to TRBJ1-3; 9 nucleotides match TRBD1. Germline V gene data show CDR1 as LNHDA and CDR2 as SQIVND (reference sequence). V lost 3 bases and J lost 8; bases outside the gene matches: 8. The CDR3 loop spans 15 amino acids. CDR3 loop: CASSMPGQGFDTIYF. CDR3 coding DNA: TGTGCCAGTAGTATGCCGGGACAGGGTTTCGACACCATATATTTT. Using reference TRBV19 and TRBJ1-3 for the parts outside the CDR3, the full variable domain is DGGITQSPKYLFRKEGQNVTLSCEQNLNHDAMYWYRQDPGQGLRLIYYSQIVNDFQKGDIAEGYSVSREKKESFPLTVTSAQKNPTAFYLCASSMPGQGFDTIYFGEGSWLTVV.

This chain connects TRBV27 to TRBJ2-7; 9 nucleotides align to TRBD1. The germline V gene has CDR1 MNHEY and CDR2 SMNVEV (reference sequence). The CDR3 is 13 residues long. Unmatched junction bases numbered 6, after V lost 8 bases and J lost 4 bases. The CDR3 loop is CASAGTGYYEQYF. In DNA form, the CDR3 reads TGTGCCAGCGCCGGGACAGGGTATTACGAGCAGTACTTC.

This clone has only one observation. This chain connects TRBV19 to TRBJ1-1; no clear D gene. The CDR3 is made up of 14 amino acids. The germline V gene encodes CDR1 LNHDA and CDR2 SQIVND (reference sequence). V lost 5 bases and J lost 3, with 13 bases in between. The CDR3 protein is CASSLRGSYTEAFF. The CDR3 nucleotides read TGTGCCAGTAGTCTGAGAGGGTCATACACTGAAGCTTTCTTT.

CDR3 in amino acids: CAWKGQANEQFF. The CDR3 DNA sequence: TGTGCCTGGAAGGGGCAAGCAAATGAGCAGTTCTTC. The genes are TRBV30 and TRBJ2-1; a weak D match, TRBD1 (5 bases). This CDR3 region has 12 residues. V lost 4 bases to trimming and J lost 7 bases, with 11 bases between them. Germline CDR1 is GTSNPN and CDR2 is SVGIG (reference sequence).

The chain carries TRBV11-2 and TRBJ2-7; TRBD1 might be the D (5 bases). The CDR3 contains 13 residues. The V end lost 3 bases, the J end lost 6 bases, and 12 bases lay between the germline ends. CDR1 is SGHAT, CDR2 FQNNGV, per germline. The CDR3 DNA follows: TGTGCCAGCAGCTTCAGGGTCCAGACCGAGCAGTACTTC. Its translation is CASSFRVQTEQYF.

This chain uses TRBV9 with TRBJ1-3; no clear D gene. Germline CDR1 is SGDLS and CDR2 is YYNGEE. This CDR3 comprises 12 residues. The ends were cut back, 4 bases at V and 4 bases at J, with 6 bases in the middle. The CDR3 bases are TGTGCCAGCAGCCCCTTAGGAAACACCATATATTTT. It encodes CASSPLGNTIYF.

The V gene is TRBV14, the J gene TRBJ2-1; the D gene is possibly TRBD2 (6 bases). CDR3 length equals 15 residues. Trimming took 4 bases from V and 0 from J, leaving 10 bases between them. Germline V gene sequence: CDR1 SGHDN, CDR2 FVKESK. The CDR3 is CASSLGTLSYNEQFF. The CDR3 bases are TGTGCCAGCAGCCTCGGGACTCTCTCCTACAATGAGCAGTTCTTC.

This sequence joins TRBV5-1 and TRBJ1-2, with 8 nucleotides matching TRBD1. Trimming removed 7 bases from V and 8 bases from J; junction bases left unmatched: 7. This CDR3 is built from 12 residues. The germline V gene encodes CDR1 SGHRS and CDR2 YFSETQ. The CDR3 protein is CASRQGAEGYTF. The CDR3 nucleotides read TGCGCCAGCCGGCAGGGGGCGGAAGGCTACACCTTC.

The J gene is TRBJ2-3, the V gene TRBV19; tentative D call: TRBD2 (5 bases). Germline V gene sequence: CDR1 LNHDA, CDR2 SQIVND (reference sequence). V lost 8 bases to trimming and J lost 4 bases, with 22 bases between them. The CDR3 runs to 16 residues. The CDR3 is CASGWDTGSDADTQYF. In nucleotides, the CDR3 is TGTGCCAGTGGATGGGATACGGGGAGCGACGCAGATACGCAGTATTTT.

The CDR3 reads CASRLAGGWAGELFF. In nucleotides, the CDR3 is TGTGCCAGCCGACTAGCGGGAGGATGGGCCGGGGAGCTGTTTTTT. The chain employs TRBV19 and TRBJ2-2; the match to TRBD2 covers 13 bases. Trimming at V came to 9 bases and at J to 6 bases, leaving 7 bases not matched to a gene. The CDR3 length is 15 residues. Germline lookup yields CDR1 LNHDA and CDR2 SQIVND (reference sequence).

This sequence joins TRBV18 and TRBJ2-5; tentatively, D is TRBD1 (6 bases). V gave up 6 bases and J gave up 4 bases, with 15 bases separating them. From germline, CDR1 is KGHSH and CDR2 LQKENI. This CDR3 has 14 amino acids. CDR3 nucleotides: TGTGCCAGCTCTTCGGGACAATTTGGAGAGACCCAGTACTTC. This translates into CASSSGQFGETQYF.

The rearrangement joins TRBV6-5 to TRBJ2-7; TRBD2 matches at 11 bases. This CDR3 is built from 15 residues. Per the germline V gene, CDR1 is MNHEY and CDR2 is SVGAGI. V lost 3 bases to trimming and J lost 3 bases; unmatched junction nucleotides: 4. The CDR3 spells CASSYSGGANYEQYF. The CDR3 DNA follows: TGTGCCAGCAGTTATAGCGGGGGGGCGAACTACGAGCAGTACTTC.

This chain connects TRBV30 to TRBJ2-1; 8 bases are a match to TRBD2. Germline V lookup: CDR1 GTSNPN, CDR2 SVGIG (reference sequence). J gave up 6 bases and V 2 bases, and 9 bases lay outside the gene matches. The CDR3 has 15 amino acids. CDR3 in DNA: TGTGCCTGGAGTAAACCGGGAGGGTGGAGCAATGAGCAGTTCTTC. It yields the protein CAWSKPGGWSNEQFF.

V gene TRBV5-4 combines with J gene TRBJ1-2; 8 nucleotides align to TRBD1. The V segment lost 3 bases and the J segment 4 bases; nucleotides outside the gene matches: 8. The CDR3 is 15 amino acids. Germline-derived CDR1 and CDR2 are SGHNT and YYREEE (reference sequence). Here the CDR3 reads CASSSPGGMSYGYTF. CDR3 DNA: TGTGCCAGCAGCTCCCCAGGGGGCATGAGCTATGGCTACACCTTC.

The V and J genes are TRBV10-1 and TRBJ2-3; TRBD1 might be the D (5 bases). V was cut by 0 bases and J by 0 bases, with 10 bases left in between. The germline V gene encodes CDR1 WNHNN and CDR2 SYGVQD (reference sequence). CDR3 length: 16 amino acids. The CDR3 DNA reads TGCGCCAGCAGTGAGTCCCAGGGCCTTAGCACAGATACGCAGTATTTT. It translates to CASSESQGLSTDTQYF.